The present T cell receptor (beta chain) was sequenced within a study of early T cells in non-severe SARS-CoV-2 infection. As for the study in general: Sequencing was performed on bulk RNA from unsorted whole blood, leaving chains unpaired.

Study conclusions and caveats: CD4 and private specificities were missed by VDJdb matching, which favored anti-spike CD8 responses.

In the library, individual cDNA molecules carried attached unique molecular identifiers. One entry per CDR3 protein results from TCRdb running MiXCR on the 5' RACE reads. The repertoire holds about 35,000 distinct CDR3 sequences, more than 4.5% seen once, with over 6% in the top ten. After removal of 0 bases from V and 5 bases from J, the junction contained 5 bases not matched to a gene. The CDR3 has 17 amino acids. CDR1 and CDR2 (germline): SGHRS, YFSETQ. This clonotype came up many times. Its antigen is still unknown. The sample consisted of whole blood, taken at baseline. This TCR was sampled from an adult who was a healthcare worker with PCR-confirmed SARS-CoV-2 infection or an uninfected control (not recorded which). The chain recombines TRBV5-1 with TRBJ2-1; 13 bases are shared with TRBD2. CDR3 amino acids: CASSLDPGTSGNNEQFF. The CDR3 region has the DNA TGCGCCAGCAGCTTGGACCCCGGGACTAGCGGGAACAATGAGCAGTTCTTC.